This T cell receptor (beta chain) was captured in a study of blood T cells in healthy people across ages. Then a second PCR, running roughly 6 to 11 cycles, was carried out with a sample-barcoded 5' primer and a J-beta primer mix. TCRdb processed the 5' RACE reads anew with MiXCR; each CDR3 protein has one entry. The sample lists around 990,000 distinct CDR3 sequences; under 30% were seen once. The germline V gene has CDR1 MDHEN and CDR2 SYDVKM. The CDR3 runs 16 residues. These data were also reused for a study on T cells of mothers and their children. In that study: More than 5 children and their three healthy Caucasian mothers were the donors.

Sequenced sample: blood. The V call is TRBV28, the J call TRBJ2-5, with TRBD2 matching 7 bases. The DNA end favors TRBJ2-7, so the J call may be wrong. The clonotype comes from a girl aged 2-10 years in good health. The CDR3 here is CASSFRPAGEVYEQYF. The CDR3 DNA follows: TGTGCCAGCAGTTTTCGTCCGGCGGGAGAGGTCTACGAGCAGTACTTC.